Detailed here is one T cell receptor (beta chain). The CDR3 covers 15 residues. The germline gives CDR1 SGDLS, CDR2 YYNGEE. V lost 4 bases, J lost 6 bases, and 12 bases stayed unmatched. From RNA transcripts, TCR beta CDR3 regions were amplified. Primed by the HTBI set, a first-round RT-PCR was run on the TCR CDR3. Using its own MiXCR run on the multiplex PCR reads, TCRdb lists one record per CDR3 protein. This sample has around 700,000 distinct CDR3 sequences; 15% to 20% occur once, and the top ten carry about a sixth. This sample was included in a study of T cells in Graves' hyperthyroidism and ophthalmopathy.

The source material was blood. The gene calls are TRBV9 and TRBJ1-2; 7 bases are shared with TRBD1. The sequence was collected from a woman in her fifties or sixties with Graves' hyperthyroidism that later progressed to Graves' ophthalmopathy. This chain's CDR3 is CASSLRQGWSDGYTF. DNA for the CDR3: TGTGCCAGCAGCCTCCGACAGGGATGGAGTGATGGCTACACCTTC.